This T cell receptor beta chain was found in a study of vaccination effects on CD4 cells after COVID-19. Germline V gene lookup returns CDR1 KGHSH and CDR2 LQKENI. Trimming took 0 bases from V and 6 from J; bases not matched to a gene: 2. The CDR3 totals 14 residues. Clones were read by immunoSEQ multiplex PCR, and TCRdb kept only the in-frame ones, dropping some. The sample has about 72,000 clones, around 77% seen once. Comment on this clone: Antigen unknown.

A 10-day culture period preceded the isolation of CD4+ T cells. The chain employs TRBV18 and TRBJ2-1; 7 bases map to TRBD2. The sequence derives from a human donor who received a COVID-19 vaccine. The specimen comprised CD4+ T cells from PBMCs cultured without peptide, sampled before COVID-19 vaccination. The CDR3 DNA reads TGTGCCAGCTCACCACCGCCGGGGGGCAATGAGCAGTTCTTC. Amino acids: CASSPPPGGNEQFF.